The 10 T cell receptor beta chains below were found in one sample sequenced in a study of cytomegalovirus exposure and HLA in healthy donors. It was with 60 Vbeta and 13 Jbeta primers that the PCR ran. Assay used: immunoSEQ multiplex PCR; TCRdb lists only in-frame clones, some missing. The table lists around 64,000 clones, around 78% of them singletons. The sequenced sample was PBMCs. The origin of the receptors is a man younger than 35 in good health and CMV-seropositive.

The V call is TRBV27, the J call TRBJ2-3, with D possibly matching TRBD2 (6 bases). Germline V gene data show CDR1 as MNHEY and CDR2 as SMNVEV (reference sequence). With 7 bases removed from V and 3 bases from J, the gap between germline ends came to 11 bases. The CDR3 totals 13 residues. CDR3 DNA: TGTGCCAGCAATCGGCGGGGAACAGATACGCAGTATTTT. Translated: CASNRRGTDTQYF.

The J gene is TRBJ1-1, the V gene TRBV4-1; 7 bases map to TRBD1. V trimming: 0 bases; J trimming: 6 bases; junction bases outside the gene matches: 7. The CDR3 covers 15 residues. Germline values: CDR1 MGHRA, CDR2 YSYEKL. CDR3 in DNA: TGCGCCAGCAGCCAAGAACCAGGGGGATTGGCTGAAGCTTTCTTT. Amino acid sequence: CASSQEPGGLAEAFF.

This clone was seen a few times. The chain links TRBV29-1 to TRBJ2-3; no firm D call. Germline CDR1 is SQVTM and CDR2 is ANQGSEA. CDR3 size: 12 residues. The CDR3 spells CSGTGSTDTQYF. The CDR3 bases are TGCTCTGGAACGGGTAGCACAGATACGCAGTATTTT.

V gene TRBV9 combines with J gene TRBJ1-2, with 7 bases lining up with TRBD1. Looked up from germline, CDR1 is SGDLS and CDR2 is YYNGEE. The CDR3 loop spans 15 amino acids. V shed 3 bases, J shed 3 bases, and the junction held 8 bases outside the gene matches. This chain's CDR3 is CASSGSTGSDYGYTF. The DNA for the CDR3 is TGTGCCAGCAGCGGATCGACAGGGTCCGACTATGGCTACACCTTC.

The V call is TRBV6-1, the J call TRBJ1-1; D is unresolved. Germline CDR1 MNHNS, CDR2 SASEGT. This CDR3 region has 14 residues. Trimming left V 2 bases short and J 0 bases short, with 7 bases between. The DNA of the CDR3 is TGTGCCAGCAGTGAACAGTTCCTGAACACTGAAGCTTTCTTT. Protein: CASSEQFLNTEAFF.

This clone has a handful of counts. The chain uses TRBV5-8 and TRBJ1-1; D is ambiguous. Germline values: CDR1 SGHTS, CDR2 YDEGEE. This CDR3 region has 13 residues. With 2 bases removed from V and 5 bases from J, the gap between germline ends came to 10 bases. The chain's CDR3 is CASSFAPGTEAFF. CDR3 sequence (DNA): TGTGCCAGCAGCTTTGCCCCGGGAACTGAAGCTTTCTTT.

DNA for the CDR3: TGTGCCAGCAGCCCACGACTAGCGGGGGGACCCGCCTACAATGAGCAGTTCTTC. Its translation: CASSPRLAGGPAYNEQFF. This chain connects TRBV7-3 to TRBJ2-1; TRBD2 aligns across 13 bases. The CDR3 has 18 amino acids. Germline assignment: CDR1 SGHTA and CDR2 FQGTGA. V was clipped by 5 bases and J by 2 bases; unmatched bases: 9.

The chain uses TRBV11-1 and TRBJ2-1, with a possible D match to TRBD2 (5 bases). V gave up 2 bases and J gave up 8 bases, with 16 bases separating them. Per the germline V gene, CDR1 is SGHAT and CDR2 is FQDESV (reference sequence). The CDR3 has 15 residues. The CDR3 region has the DNA TGTGCCAGCAGCTTACAAGGGCTCCTCGGGGATGAGCAGTTCTTC. Its translation is CASSLQGLLGDEQFF.

The chain joins TRBV5-6 to TRBJ2-1; 9 positions agree with TRBD1. Germline lookup yields CDR1 SGHDT and CDR2 YYEEEE. Trimming at V came to 4 bases and at J to 6 bases, leaving 5 bases not matched to a gene. The CDR3 length is 14 residues. CDR3 nucleotides: TGTGCCAGCAGCGGCCGGGACAGGGCCAATGAGCAGTTCTTC. Amino acid sequence: CASSGRDRANEQFF.

V is TRBV29-1 and J is TRBJ1-2; the match to TRBD1 covers 7 bases. Trimming at V came to 6 bases and at J to 4 bases, leaving 5 bases not matched to a gene. This CDR3 contains 12 residues. The V gene's germline CDR1 is SQVTM and CDR2 ANQGSEA. For the CDR3, the DNA is TGCAGCGTCTCGGGACAGTCCTATGGCTACACCTTC. This codes for CSVSGQSYGYTF.